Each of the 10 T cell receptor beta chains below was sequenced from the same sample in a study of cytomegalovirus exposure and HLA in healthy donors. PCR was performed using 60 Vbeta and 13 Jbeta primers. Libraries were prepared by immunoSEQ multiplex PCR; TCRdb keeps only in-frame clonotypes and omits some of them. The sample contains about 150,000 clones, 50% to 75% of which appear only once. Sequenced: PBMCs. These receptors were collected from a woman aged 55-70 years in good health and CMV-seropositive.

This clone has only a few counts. In nucleotides, the CDR3 is TGTGCCAGCAGCGAGAGGGACAGCAGCGGCGAGCAGTACTTC. Residues: CASSERDSSGEQYF. The J gene is TRBJ2-5, the V gene TRBV13; TRBD1 agrees at 7 bases. The end of the DNA aligns better with TRBJ2-7, so the J call may be wrong. This CDR3 has 14 amino acids. From germline, CDR1 is PRHDT and CDR2 FYEKMQ (reference sequence).

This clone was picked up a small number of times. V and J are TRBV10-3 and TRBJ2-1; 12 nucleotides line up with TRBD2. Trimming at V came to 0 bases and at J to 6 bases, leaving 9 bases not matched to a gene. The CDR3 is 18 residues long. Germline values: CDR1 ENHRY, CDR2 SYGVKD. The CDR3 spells CAISESLGLAGIFNEQFF. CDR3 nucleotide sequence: TGTGCCATCAGTGAGTCGCTCGGACTAGCGGGGATATTCAATGAGCAGTTCTTC.

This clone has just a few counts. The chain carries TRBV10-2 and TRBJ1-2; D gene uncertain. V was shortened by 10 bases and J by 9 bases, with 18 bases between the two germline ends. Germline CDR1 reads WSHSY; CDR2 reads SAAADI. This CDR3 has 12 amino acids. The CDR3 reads CATHMRAFSYTF. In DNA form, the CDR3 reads TGCGCCACACACATGAGGGCTTTTAGCTACACCTTC.

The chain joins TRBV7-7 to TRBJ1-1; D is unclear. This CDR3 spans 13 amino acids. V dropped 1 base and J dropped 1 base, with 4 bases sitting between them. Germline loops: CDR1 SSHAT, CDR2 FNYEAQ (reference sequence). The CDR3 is CASSLDKNTEAFF. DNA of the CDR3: TGTGCCAGCAGCTTAGACAAGAACACTGAAGCTTTCTTT.

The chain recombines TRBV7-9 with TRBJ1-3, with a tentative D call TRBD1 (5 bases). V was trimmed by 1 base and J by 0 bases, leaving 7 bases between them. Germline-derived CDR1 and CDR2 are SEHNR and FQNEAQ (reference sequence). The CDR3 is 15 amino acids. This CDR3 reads CASSLGDFSGNTIYF. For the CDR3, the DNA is TGTGCCAGCAGCTTAGGGGACTTCTCTGGAAACACCATATATTTT.

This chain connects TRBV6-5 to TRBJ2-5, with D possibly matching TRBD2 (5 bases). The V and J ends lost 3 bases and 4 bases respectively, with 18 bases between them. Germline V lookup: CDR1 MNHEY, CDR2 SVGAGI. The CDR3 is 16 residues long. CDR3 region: CASSYSALATRETQYF. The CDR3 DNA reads TGTGCCAGCAGTTATTCAGCCCTAGCCACACGAGAGACCCAGTACTTC.

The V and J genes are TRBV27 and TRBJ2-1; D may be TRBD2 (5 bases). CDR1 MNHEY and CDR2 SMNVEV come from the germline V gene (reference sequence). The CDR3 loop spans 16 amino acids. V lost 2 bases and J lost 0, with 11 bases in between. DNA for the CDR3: TGTGCCAGCAGTTTAGCCCCGGGGAGCTCCTACAATGAGCAGTTCTTC. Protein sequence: CASSLAPGSSYNEQFF.

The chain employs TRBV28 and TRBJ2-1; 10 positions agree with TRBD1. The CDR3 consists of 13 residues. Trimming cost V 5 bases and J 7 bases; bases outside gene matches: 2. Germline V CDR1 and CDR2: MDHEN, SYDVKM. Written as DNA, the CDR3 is TGTGCCAGCAGTGTGGGACAGGGGAATGAGCAGTTCTTC. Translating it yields CASSVGQGNEQFF.

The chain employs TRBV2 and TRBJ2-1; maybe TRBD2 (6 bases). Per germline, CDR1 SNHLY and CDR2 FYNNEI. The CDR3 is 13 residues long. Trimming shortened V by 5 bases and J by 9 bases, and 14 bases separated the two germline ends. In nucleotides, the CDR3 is TGTGCCAGCAGTTTAACTTGGGACTCTGAGCAGTTCTTC. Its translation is CASSLTWDSEQFF.

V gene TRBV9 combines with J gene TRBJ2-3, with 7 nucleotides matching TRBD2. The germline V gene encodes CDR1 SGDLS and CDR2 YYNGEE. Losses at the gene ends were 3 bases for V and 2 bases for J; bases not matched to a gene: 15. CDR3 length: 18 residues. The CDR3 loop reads CASSAWTGTTLYTDTQYF. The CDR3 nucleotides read TGTGCCAGCAGCGCCTGGACCGGGACTACCCTATACACAGATACGCAGTATTTT.